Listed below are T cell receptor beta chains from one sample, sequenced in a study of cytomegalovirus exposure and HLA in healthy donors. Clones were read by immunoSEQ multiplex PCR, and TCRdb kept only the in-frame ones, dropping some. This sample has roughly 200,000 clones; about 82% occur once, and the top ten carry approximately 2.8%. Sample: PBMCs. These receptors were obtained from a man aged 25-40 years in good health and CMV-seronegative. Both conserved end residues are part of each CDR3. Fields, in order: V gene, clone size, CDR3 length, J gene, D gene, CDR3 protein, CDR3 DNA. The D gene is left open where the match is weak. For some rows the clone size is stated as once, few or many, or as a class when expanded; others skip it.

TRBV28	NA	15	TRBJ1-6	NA	CATLWRSSYNSPLHF	TGTGCCACCCTCTGGCGGAGCTCCTATAATTCACCCCTCCACTTT
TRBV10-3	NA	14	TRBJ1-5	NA	CAIRRQVGNQPQHF	TGTGCCATCAGAAGACAGGTGGGCAATCAGCCCCAGCATTTT
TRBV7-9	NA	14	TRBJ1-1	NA	CASSLVGASTEAFF	TGTGCCAGCAGCTTAGTGGGGGCGAGTACTGAAGCTTTCTTT
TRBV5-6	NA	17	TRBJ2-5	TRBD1	CASSFRDRGRGLETQYF	TGTGCCAGCAGCTTCCGGGACAGGGGGCGCGGGTTAGAGACCCAGTACTTC
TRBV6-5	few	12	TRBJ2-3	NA	CASHNRGDTQYF	TGTGCCAGTCATAATAGGGGAGATACGCAGTATTTT
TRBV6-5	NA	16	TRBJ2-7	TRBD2	CASSYSFTSGGGEQYF	TGTGCCAGCAGTTACTCTTTTACTAGCGGGGGAGGAGAGCAGTACTTC
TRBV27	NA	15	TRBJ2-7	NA	CASSFSGFNPYEQYF	TGTGCCAGCAGTTTTTCGGGATTCAACCCCTACGAGCAGTACTTC
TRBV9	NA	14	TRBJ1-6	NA	CASSVGEGEGPLHF	TGTGCCAGCAGCGTAGGTGAAGGGGAGGGACCCCTCCACTTT
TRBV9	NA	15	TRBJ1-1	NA	CASSVASVMNTEAFF	TGTGCCAGCAGCGTAGCTAGTGTGATGAACACTGAAGCTTTCTTT
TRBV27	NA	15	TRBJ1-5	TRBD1	CASSLGQGLNQPQHF	TGTGCCAGCAGTTTAGGACAGGGACTCAATCAGCCCCAGCATTTT
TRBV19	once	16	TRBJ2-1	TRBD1	CASSMGRQGGYNEQFF	TGTGCCAGTAGTATGGGAAGACAGGGGGGATACAATGAGCAGTTCTTC